What follows are 10 T cell receptor beta chains derived from one specimen sequenced in a study of monozygotic twins with inflammatory bowel disease (dated by TCRdb to the late 2010s). The library was obtained by 5' RACE. The reads were generated on an Illumina HiSeq 2500. The reads underwent TCRdb reprocessing, giving one record for each CDR3 protein sequence and no DNA. The table for this sample lists 310,000 or so distinct CDR3 sequences. Of the sample, 2% to 2.5% falls within the top ten clones. The sequenced sample was blood. The source of these receptors is a human donor with ulcerative colitis or Crohn's disease, or a healthy co-twin of an affected twin (not recorded which).

The chain links TRBV24-1 to TRBJ2-7; TCRdb reports TRBD1, a call that lacks DNA to check it against. The germline CDR1 and CDR2 sequences are KGHDR and SFDVKD. The CDR3 sequence is 17 residues long. CDR3 sequence reads: CAPGRYGHFGNSYEQYF.

This chain links TRBV3-1 with TRBJ1-5; the TCRdb D gene call, TRBD1, has no DNA to confirm it. CDR3 length: 14 residues. CDR1 LGHDT and CDR2 YNNKEL come from the germline V gene (reference sequence). CDR3 sequence: CASSYGQGSQPQHF.

The J gene is TRBJ1-1, the V gene TRBV5-1; absent DNA, TCRdb's TRBD1 call cannot be checked. Germline CDR1 and CDR2: SGHRS and YFSETQ. The CDR3 totals 15 residues. The CDR3 region is CASSPRPGTITEAFF.

The chain joins TRBV19 to TRBJ2-5; TCRdb proposes TRBD1, but this gene call is untestable without DNA. The CDR3 spans 13 residues. CDR1 LNHDA and CDR2 SQIVND come from the germline V gene (reference sequence). CDR3 in amino acids: CASSIAWGETQYF.

V gene TRBV7-2 combines with J gene TRBJ2-7; the TRBD1 assignment by TCRdb is unverifiable without DNA. The CDR3 length is 16 residues. Germline V CDR1 and CDR2: SGHTA, FQGNSA. The CDR3 here is CASSSAYRGDDYEQYF.

The chain employs TRBV5-1 and TRBJ2-6; the TRBD2 assignment by TCRdb is unverifiable without DNA. The CDR3 is 17 residues long. Germline V gene sequence: CDR1 SGHRS, CDR2 YFSETQ. CDR3 loop: CASSRLAGNSGANVLTF.

This rearrangement joins TRBV20-1 to TRBJ2-4; TCRdb indicates TRBD1, and absent DNA this call remains unverified. This CDR3 has 15 amino acids. Looked up from germline, CDR1 is DFQATT and CDR2 is SNEGSKA (reference sequence). CDR3 sequence: CSATIGGASQKVQYF.

The chain combines TRBV28 with TRBJ1-2; no DNA is available, so the TRBD1 call from TCRdb remains unchecked. Germline V gene lookup returns CDR1 MDHEN and CDR2 SYDVKM. The CDR3 sequence is 14 residues long. CDR3 in amino acids: CASSTGQANYGYTF.

The chain carries TRBV5-4 and TRBJ2-7; TCRdb returns TRBD2, unconfirmable since there is no DNA. Germline V gene sequence: CDR1 SGHNT, CDR2 YYREEE (reference sequence). The CDR3 contains 13 residues. Here the CDR3 reads CASSASGGDEQYF.

The chain is built from TRBV6-6 and TRBJ1-5. This CDR3 comprises 14 residues. CDR1 MNHNY and CDR2 SVGAGI come from the germline V gene (reference sequence). Here the CDR3 reads CASSYGLGPQPQHF.